What follows are 4 T cell receptor beta chains derived from one specimen sequenced in a study of shared clonotypes between healthy human individuals. Measured with immunoSEQ multiplex PCR; TCRdb has only the in-frame clones, and not every one. This table holds over a million clones, around 98% found once. The sequenced sample consisted of naive CD4+ T cells sorted from blood. Subset denoted: CD45RA+ positively selected. The source is a man aged 30 to 45 in good health.

This clone was counted once. The chain is built from TRBV7-2 and TRBJ2-7; perhaps TRBD2 as D (6 bases). The CDR3 totals 14 residues. Deletions cut 5 bases from V and 7 bases from J, with 18 bases between. Per germline, CDR1 SGHTA and CDR2 FQGNSA. The CDR3 coding sequence is TGTGCCAGCAGCCCCTATGGGAGGTCCGGGGAGCAGTACTTC. Its translation: CASSPYGRSGEQYF.

The chain uses TRBV12-5 and TRBJ2-1; 11 bases match TRBD1. The J segment lost 3 bases and the V segment lost 0 bases, leaving 4 bases of the junction unmatched. The CDR3 has 17 amino acids. Germline V gene lookup returns CDR1 LGHNT and CDR2 FRNRAP. The CDR3 region has the DNA TGTGCTAGTGGTTTGGTACGGGGGACAGGGGGCTACAATGAGCAGTTCTTC. It codes for CASGLVRGTGGYNEQFF.

This rearrangement joins TRBV4-1 to TRBJ1-5, with D perhaps TRBD1 (5 bases). This CDR3 is 16 amino acids long. V was pared by 1 base and J by 6 bases, with 16 bases between. Germline CDR1 MGHRA, CDR2 YSYEKL. The CDR3 region has the DNA TGCGCCAGCAGCCAAGTTAGGGGTACTAGCGGTCAGCCCCAGCATTTT. This gives the protein CASSQVRGTSGQPQHF.

V and J are TRBV4-1 and TRBJ2-7; 7 bases align to TRBD2. Germline values: CDR1 MGHRA, CDR2 YSYEKL. The junction had 11 bases not matched to a gene; V was cut back by 4 bases and J by 5 bases. The CDR3 totals 15 residues. This chain's CDR3 is CASSPPYAGVHEQYF. For the CDR3, the DNA is TGCGCCAGCAGCCCACCTTACGCGGGAGTCCACGAGCAGTACTTC.